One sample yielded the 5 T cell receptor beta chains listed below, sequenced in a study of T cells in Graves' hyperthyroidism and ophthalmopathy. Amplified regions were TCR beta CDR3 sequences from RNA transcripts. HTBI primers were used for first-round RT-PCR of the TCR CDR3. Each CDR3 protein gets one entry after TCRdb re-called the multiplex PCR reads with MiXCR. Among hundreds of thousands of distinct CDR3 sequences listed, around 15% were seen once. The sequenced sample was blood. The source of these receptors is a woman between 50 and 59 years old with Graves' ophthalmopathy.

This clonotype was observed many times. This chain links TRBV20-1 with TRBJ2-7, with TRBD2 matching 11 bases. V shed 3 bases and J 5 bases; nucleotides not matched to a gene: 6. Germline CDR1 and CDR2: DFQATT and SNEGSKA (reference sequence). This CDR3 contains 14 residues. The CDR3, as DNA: TGCAGTGCTAGGGTAGCGGGAGGGCCTCACGAGCAGTACTTC. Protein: CSARVAGGPHEQYF.

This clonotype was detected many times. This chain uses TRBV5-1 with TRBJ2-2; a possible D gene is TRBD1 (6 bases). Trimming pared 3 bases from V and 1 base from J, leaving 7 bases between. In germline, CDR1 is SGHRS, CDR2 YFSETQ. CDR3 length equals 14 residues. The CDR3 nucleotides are TGCGCCAGCAGCTCGGGACAGAACACCGGGGAGCTGTTTTTT. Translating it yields CASSSGQNTGELFF.

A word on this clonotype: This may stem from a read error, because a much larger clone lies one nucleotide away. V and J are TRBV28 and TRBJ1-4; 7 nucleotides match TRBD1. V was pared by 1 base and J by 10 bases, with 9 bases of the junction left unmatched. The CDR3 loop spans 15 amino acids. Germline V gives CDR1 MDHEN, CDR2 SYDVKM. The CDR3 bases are TGTGCCAGCAGTTTATCTGGGACAGTGAGAGGAAAACTGTTTTTT. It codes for CASSLSGTVRGKLFF.

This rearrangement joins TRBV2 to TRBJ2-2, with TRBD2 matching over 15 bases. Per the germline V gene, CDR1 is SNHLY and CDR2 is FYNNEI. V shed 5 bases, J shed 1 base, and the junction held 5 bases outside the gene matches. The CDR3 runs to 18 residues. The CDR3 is CASSLGLAGGGNTGELFF. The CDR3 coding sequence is TGTGCCAGCAGTTTGGGACTAGCGGGAGGAGGGAACACCGGGGAGCTGTTTTTT.

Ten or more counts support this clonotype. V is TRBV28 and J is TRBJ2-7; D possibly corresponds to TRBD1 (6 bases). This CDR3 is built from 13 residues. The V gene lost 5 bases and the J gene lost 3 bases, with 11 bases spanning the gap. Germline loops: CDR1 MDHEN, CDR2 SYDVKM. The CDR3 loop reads CASSDRNFYEQYF. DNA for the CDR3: TGTGCCAGCAGTGACAGGAACTTCTACGAGCAGTACTTC.